A single sample gave rise to the 10 T cell receptor beta chains below, sequenced in a study of T cells expressing NK-cell markers. One entry per CDR3 protein, without DNA, is what TCRdb gives after re-calling the 5' RACE reads. This sample's clone table lists roughly 380,000 distinct CDR3 sequences. What was sequenced was blood T cells: a sorted CD56 or NKG2C T cell subset, CD4+ or CD8+ T cells, or bulk PBMC T cells (not recorded which). The receptors derive from a man aged 18-70 years in good health.

The J gene is TRBJ2-1, the V gene TRBV20-1; TCRdb gives TRBD2 as the D gene, but with no DNA this cannot be confirmed. CDR3 size: 14 residues. From germline, CDR1 is DFQATT and CDR2 SNEGSKA (reference sequence). The CDR3 loop is CSARVRGGPNEQFF.

The V and J genes are TRBV30 and TRBJ2-1; TCRdb selects TRBD2, and the lack of DNA leaves this call unchecked. The CDR3 covers 16 residues. Germline loops: CDR1 GTSNPN, CDR2 SVGIG (reference sequence). CDR3 amino acids: CAWRTSGGSSYNEQFF.

The chain recombines TRBV5-8 with TRBJ2-2; the TCRdb call, TRBD1, lacks DNA for checking. CDR1 SGHTS and CDR2 YDEGEE come from the germline V gene. This CDR3 has 15 amino acids. The CDR3 here is CASSSLAPVTGELFF.

This chain connects TRBV7-2 to TRBJ2-3; TCRdb indicates TRBD2, and absent DNA this call remains unverified. The CDR3 extends over 15 amino acids. Germline loops: CDR1 SGHTA, CDR2 FQGNSA. CDR3 loop: CASRKKAGGLDTQYF.

The chain combines TRBV20-1 with TRBJ1-5. CDR3 length: 14 residues. Germline V gene lookup returns CDR1 DFQATT and CDR2 SNEGSKA (reference sequence). CDR3 in amino acids: CSARFGGAVGPQHF.

The chain recombines TRBV9 with TRBJ2-7; TCRdb's D call, TRBD1, is unchecked because there is no DNA. Germline assignment: CDR1 SGDLS and CDR2 YYNGEE. CDR3 length equals 14 residues. CDR3: CASSVEGDRYEQYF.

CDR3 amino acids: CASSYSGQGRNQPQHF. J is TRBJ1-5 and V is TRBV7-8; TCRdb's D call, TRBD1, is unchecked because there is no DNA. CDR1 and CDR2 (germline): SGHVS, FQNEAQ. This CDR3 has 16 amino acids.

The genes are TRBV5-1 and TRBJ1-2; without DNA, the TCRdb call of TRBD1 cannot be checked. The CDR3 totals 14 residues. CDR1 and CDR2 (germline): SGHRS, YFSETQ. The CDR3 is CASSTGWTGYGYTF.

The chain has TRBV5-6 and TRBJ1-4; TCRdb's D call of TRBD1 is untestable without DNA. Looked up from germline, CDR1 is SGHDT and CDR2 is YYEEEE. CDR3 length: 14 amino acids. The CDR3 is CASSPRGESEKLFF.

The genes are TRBV6-5 and TRBJ2-1; the D call from TCRdb, TRBD1, cannot be confirmed without DNA. This CDR3 is built from 15 residues. Germline V gene sequence: CDR1 MNHEY, CDR2 SVGAGI. This CDR3 reads CASRLAGGPSHEQFF.